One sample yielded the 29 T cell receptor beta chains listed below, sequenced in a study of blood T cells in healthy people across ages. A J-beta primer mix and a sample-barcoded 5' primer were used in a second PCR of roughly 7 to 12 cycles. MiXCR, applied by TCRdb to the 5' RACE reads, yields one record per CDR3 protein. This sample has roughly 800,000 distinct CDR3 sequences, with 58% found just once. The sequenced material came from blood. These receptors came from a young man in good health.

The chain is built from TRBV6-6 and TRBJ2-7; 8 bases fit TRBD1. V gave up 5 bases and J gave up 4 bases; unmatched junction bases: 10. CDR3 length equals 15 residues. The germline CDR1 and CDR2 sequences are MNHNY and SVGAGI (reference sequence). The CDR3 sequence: CASSKQTGAGYEQYF. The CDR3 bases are TGTGCCAGCAGTAAACAGACAGGGGCCGGATACGAGCAGTACTTC.

CDR3 DNA sequence: TGTGCCGGGGGGACTAGCGGGGTCTACAATGAGCAGTTCTTC. It is translated as CAGGTSGVYNEQFF. The chain couples TRBV2 to TRBJ2-1; 13 bases agree with TRBD2. With V trimmed by 11 bases and J by 3 bases, 4 bases remained unmatched. Germline V gene sequence: CDR1 SNHLY, CDR2 FYNNEI. The CDR3 contains 14 residues.

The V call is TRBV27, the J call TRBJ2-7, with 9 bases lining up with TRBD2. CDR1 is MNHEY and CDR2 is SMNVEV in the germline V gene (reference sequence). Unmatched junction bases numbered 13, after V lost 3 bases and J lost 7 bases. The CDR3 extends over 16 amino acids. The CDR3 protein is CASSFRWPGLASEQYF. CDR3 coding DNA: TGTGCCAGCAGTTTCCGATGGCCGGGACTAGCAAGTGAGCAGTACTTC.

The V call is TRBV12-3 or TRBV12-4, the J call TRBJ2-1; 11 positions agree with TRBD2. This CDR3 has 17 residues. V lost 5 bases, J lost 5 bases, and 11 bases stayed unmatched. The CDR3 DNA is TGTGCCAGCAGTGTAGGACTGGGACTAGCGGCGAACAATGAGCAGTTCTTC. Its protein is CASSVGLGLAANNEQFF.

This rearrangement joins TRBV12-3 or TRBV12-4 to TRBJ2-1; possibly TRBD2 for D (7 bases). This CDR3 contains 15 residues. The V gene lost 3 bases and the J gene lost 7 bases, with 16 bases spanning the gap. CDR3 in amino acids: CASSLRGGGVNEQFF. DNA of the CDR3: TGTGCCAGCAGTTTGAGGGGGGGGGGAGTAAATGAGCAGTTCTTC.

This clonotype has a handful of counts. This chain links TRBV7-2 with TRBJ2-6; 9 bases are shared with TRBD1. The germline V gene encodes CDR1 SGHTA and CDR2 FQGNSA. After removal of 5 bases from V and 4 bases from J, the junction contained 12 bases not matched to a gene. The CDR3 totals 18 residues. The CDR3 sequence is CASSPQGQGRWGANVLTF. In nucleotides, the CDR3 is TGTGCCAGCAGCCCTCAAGGACAGGGGAGGTGGGGGGCCAACGTCCTGACTTTC.

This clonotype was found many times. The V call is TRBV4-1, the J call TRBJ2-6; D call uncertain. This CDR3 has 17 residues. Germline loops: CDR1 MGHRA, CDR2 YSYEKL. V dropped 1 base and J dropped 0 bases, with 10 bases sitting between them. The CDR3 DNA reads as TGCGCCAGCAGCCAAGTTAAGGAAAGCTCTGGGGCCAACGTCCTGACTTTC. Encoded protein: CASSQVKESSGANVLTF.

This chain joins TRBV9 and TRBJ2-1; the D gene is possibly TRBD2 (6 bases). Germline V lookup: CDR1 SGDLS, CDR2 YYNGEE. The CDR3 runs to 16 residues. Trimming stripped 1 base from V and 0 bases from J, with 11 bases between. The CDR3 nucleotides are TGTGCCAGCAGCGTAAATAGCGGAAGCTCCTACAATGAGCAGTTCTTC. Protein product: CASSVNSGSSYNEQFF.

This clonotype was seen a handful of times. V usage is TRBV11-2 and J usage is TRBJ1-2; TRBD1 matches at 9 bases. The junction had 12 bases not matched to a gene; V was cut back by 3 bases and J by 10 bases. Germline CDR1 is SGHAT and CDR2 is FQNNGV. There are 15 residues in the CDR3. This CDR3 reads CASSLPQTRDRDYTF. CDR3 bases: TGTGCCAGCAGCTTGCCACAAACCCGGGACAGGGACTACACCTTC.

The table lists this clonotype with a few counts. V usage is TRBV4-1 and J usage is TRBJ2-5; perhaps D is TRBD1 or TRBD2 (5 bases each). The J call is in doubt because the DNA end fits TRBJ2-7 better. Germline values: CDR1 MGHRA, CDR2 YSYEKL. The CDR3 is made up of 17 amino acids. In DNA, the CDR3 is TGCGCCAGCAGCCATCCCTCAACCGGGACGGGATCCTACGAGCAGTACTTC. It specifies CASSHPSTGTGSYEQYF.

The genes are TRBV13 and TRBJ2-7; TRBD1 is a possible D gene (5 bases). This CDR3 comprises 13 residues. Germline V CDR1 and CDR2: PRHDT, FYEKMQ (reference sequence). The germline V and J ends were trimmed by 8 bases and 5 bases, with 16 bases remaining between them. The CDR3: CASLQVDENEQYF. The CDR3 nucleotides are TGTGCCAGCCTACAGGTGGACGAGAACGAGCAGTACTTC.

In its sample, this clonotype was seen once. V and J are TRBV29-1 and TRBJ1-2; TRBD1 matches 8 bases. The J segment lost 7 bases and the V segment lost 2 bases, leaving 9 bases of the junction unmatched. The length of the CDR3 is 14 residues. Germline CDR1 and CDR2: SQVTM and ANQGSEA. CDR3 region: CSVEQGAIIGGYTF. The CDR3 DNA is TGCAGCGTTGAACAGGGGGCGATTATAGGTGGCTACACCTTC.

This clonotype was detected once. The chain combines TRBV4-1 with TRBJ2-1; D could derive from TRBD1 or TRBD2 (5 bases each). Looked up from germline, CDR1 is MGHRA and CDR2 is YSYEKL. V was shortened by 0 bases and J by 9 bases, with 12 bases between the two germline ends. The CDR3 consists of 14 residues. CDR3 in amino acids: CASSQDAGAGEQFF. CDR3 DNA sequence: TGCGCCAGCAGCCAAGATGCCGGGGCGGGTGAGCAGTTCTTC.

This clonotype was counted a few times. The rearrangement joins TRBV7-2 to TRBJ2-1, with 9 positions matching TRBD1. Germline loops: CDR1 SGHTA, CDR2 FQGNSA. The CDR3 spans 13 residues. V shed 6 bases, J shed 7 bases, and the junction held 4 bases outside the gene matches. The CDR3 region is CASRTTGGNEQFF. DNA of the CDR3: TGTGCCAGCAGAACGACAGGGGGAAATGAGCAGTTCTTC.

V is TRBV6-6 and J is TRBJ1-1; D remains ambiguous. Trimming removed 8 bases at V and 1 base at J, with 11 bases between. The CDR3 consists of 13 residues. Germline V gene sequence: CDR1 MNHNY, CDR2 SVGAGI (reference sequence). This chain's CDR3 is CASVEVENTEAFF. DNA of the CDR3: TGTGCCAGCGTTGAGGTGGAGAACACTGAAGCTTTCTTT.

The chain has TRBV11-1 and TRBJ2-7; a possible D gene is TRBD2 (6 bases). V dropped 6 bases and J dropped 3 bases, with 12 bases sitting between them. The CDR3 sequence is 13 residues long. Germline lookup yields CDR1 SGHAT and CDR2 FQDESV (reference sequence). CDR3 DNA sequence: TGTGCCAGCAGAGGAGGGACCCACTACGAGCAGTACTTC. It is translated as CASRGGTHYEQYF.

CDR3 protein: CASSPEGAGQGFGYTF. The CDR3 DNA follows: TGTGCCAGCTCACCTGAAGGGGCGGGACAGGGTTTTGGCTACACCTTC. The chain couples TRBV18 to TRBJ1-2; TRBD1 matches 9 bases. With V trimmed by 3 bases and J by 7 bases, 12 bases remained unmatched. The CDR3 has 16 amino acids. Per germline, CDR1 KGHSH and CDR2 LQKENI. Combining the CDR3 with reference TRBV18 and TRBJ1-2 gives the whole variable domain NAGVMQNPRHLVRRRGQEARLRCSPMKGHSHVYWYRQLPEEGLKFMVYLQKENIIDESGMPKERFSAEFPKEGPSILRIQQVVRGDSAAYFCASSPEGAGQGFGYTFGSGTRLTVV.

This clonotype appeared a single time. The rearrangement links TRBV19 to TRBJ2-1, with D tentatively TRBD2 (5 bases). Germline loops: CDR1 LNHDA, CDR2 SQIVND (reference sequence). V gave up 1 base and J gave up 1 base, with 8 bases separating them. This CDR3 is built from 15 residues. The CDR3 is CASSIGEWSYNEQFF. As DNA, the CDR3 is TGTGCCAGTAGTATAGGGGAGTGGTCCTACAATGAGCAGTTCTTC. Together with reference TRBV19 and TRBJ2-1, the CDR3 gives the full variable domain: DGGITQSPKYLFRKEGQNVTLSCEQNLNHDAMYWYRQDPGQGLRLIYYSQIVNDFQKGDIAEGYSVSREKKESFPLTVTSAQKNPTAFYLCASSIGEWSYNEQFFGPGTRLTVL.

The CDR3 sequence is CASSLVEGPPYEQYF. The CDR3 bases are TGTGCCAGCAGTTTGGTTGAGGGTCCCCCCTACGAGCAGTACTTC. V and J are TRBV12-3 or TRBV12-4 and TRBJ2-7, with D perhaps TRBD2 (5 bases). This CDR3 comprises 15 residues. V dropped 3 bases and J dropped 2 bases, with 14 bases sitting between them.

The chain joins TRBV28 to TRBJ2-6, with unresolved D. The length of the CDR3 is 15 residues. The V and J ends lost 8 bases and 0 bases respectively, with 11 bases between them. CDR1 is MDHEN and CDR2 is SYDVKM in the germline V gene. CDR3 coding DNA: TGTGCCAGCGGTACTCCGCTCTCTGGGGCCAACGTCCTGACTTTC. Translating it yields CASGTPLSGANVLTF.

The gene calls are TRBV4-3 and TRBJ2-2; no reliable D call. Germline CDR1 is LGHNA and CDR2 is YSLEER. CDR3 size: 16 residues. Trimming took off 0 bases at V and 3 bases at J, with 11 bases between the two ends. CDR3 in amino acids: CASSQDRASHTGELFF. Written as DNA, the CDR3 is TGCGCCAGCAGCCAAGATCGGGCTAGTCACACCGGGGAGCTGTTTTTT.

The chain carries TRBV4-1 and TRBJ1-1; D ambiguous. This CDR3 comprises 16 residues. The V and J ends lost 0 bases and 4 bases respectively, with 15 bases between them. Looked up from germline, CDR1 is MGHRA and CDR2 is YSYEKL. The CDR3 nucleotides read TGCGCCAGCAGCCAAGATCCCGGCGGATGGGGCACTGAAGCTTTCTTT. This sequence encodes CASSQDPGGWGTEAFF.

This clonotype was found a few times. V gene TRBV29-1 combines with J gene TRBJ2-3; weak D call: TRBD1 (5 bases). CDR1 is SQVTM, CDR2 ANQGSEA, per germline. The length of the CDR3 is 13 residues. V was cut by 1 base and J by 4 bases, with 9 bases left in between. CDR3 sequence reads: CSVEAPRADTQYF. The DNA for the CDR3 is TGCAGCGTTGAAGCACCCAGGGCAGATACGCAGTATTTT.

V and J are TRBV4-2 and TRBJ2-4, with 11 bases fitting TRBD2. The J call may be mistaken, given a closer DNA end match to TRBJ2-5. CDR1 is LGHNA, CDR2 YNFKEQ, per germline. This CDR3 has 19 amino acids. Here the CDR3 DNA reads TGTGCCAGCAGCCAAGGGTCTAGCGGGAGGACAAGGGACGGAGAGACCCAGTACTTC. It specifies CASSQGSSGRTRDGETQYF.

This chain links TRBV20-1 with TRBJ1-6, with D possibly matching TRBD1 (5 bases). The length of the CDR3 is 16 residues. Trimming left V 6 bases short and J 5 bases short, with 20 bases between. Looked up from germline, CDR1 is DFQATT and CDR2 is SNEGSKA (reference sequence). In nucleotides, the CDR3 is TGCAGTGCCCAGGAGGCAGGGAGCGTGCATAATTCACCCCTCCACTTT. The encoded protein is CSAQEAGSVHNSPLHF.

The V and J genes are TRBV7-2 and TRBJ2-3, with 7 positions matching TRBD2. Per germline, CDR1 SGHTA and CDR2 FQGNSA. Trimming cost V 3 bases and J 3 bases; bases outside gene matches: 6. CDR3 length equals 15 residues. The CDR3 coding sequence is TGTGCCAGCAGCTTTTGGGGGGGAGTGACAGATACGCAGTATTTT. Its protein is CASSFWGGVTDTQYF.

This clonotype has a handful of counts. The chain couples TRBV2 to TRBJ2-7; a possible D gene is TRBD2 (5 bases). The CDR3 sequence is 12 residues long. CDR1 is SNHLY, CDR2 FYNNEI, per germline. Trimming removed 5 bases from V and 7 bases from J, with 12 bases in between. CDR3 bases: TGTGCCAGCAGTCGATTGTCGGGGGAGCAGTACTTC. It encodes CASSRLSGEQYF.

CDR3 DNA sequence: TGTGCCAGCAGCCAAGGACCAGGAACTAATGAAAAACTGTTTTTT. Amino acids: CASSQGPGTNEKLFF. V is TRBV4-2 and J is TRBJ1-4; D uncertain. Between the trimmed V and J ends, which lost 1 base and 1 base, there was a span of 7 bases. Germline CDR1 LGHNA, CDR2 YNFKEQ. CDR3 length: 15 residues.

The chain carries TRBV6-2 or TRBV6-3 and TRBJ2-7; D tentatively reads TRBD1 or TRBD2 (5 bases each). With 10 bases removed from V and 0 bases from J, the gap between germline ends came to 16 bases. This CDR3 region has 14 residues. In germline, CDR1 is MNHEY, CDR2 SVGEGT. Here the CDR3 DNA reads TGTGCCACCAGCACCGGGACGGTCTCCTACGAGCAGTACTTC. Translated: CATSTGTVSYEQYF.